The table lists the clone carrying this T cell receptor (beta chain) with many counts. The time point was: persistent/refractory GD, antithyroid drugs over 5 years with positive TRAb. RNA extracted from PBMCs served as the sequencing template. Diagnosing Graves' disease relied on the American Thyroid Association guidelines. iRepertoire HTBI primers and Arm-PCR of CDR3 regions built TCR beta libraries. TCRdb re-called the multiplex PCR reads with MiXCR, one entry per CDR3 protein. The table has fewer than 450,000 distinct CDR3 sequences, around 24% seen once. Trimming left V 6 bases short and J 7 bases short, with 6 bases between. This CDR3 spans 11 amino acids. Germline V gene data show CDR1 as MDHEN and CDR2 as SYDVKM. This entry is derived from a study of regulatory T cells in long-lasting Graves disease.

This receptor was taken from a female donor with Graves disease. The chain is built from TRBV28 and TRBJ2-2; D gene unclear. Sequenced here: peripheral blood mononuclear cells (PBMCs), sampled when the disease was refractory, from a patient treated with antithyroid drugs. The CDR3, as DNA: TGTGCCAGCAGCTCCATCGGGGAGCTGTTTTTT. The encoded protein is CASSSIGELFF.